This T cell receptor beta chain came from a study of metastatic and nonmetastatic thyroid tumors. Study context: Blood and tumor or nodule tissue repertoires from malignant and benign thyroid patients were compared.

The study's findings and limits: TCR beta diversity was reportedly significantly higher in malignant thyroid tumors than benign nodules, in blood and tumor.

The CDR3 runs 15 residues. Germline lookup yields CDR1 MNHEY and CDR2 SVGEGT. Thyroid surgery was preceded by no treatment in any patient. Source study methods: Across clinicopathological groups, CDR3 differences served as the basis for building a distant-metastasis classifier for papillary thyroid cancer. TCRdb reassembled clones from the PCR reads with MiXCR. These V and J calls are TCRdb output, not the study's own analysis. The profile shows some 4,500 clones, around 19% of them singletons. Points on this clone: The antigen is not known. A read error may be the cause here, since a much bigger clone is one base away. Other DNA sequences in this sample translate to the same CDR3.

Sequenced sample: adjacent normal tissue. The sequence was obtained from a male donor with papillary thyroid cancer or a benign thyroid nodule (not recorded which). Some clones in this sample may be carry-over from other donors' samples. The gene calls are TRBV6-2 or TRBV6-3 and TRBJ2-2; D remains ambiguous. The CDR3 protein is CASSWVIDGPGELFF. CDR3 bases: TGTGCCAGCAGTTGGGTGATTGACGGCCCCGGTGAGCTGTTTTTT.